This TCR beta chain is drawn from a study of T cells in Graves' hyperthyroidism and ophthalmopathy. CDR3 size: 12 residues. Germline CDR1 SGHTA, CDR2 FQGNSA. With V trimmed by 4 bases and J by 6 bases, 2 bases remained unmatched. Study-level findings and limits: Ophthalmopathy was predicted by the model a median of roughly 6.6 months ahead of onset.

Researchers amplified the TCR beta CDR3 regions from RNA transcripts. In the first-round RT-PCR of the TCR CDR3, the HTBI primer set was used. Each CDR3 protein gets one entry after TCRdb re-called the multiplex PCR reads with MiXCR. The table records about 640,000 distinct CDR3 sequences, around 20% of them present only once. This clonotype was counted ten times or more. No antigen is known for it. The chain has TRBV7-2 and TRBJ2-7; 8 bases fit TRBD1. The TCR comes from a man younger than 40 with Graves' ophthalmopathy. Sequencing input: blood. The CDR3 reads CASSSDRVEQYF. Here the CDR3 DNA reads TGTGCCAGCAGCTCGGACAGGGTCGAGCAGTACTTC. The variable domain in full, completed from reference TRBV7-2 and TRBJ2-7, reads GAGVSQSPSNKVTEKGKDVELRCDPISGHTALYWYRQSLGQGLEFLIYFQGNSAPDKSGLPSDRFSAERTGGSVSTLTIQRTQQEDSAVYLCASSSDRVEQYFGPGTRLTVT.